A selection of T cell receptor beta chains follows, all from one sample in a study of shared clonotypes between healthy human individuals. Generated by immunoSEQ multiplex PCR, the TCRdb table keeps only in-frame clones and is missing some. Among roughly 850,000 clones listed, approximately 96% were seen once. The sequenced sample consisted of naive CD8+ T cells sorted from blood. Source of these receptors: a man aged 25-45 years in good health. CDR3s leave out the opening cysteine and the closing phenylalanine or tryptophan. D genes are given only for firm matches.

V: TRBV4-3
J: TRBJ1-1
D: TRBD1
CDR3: ASSQGTARDRNTEAF

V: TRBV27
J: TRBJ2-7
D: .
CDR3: ASSSVGGKPYEQY

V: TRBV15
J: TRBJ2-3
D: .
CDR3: ATSREGGRRADTQY

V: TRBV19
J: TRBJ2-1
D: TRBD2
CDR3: ASKGERGPQRSSYNEQF

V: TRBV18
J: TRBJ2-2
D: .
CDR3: ASSPSVWAGTNTGELF

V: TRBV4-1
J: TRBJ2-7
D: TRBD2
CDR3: ASSQVRRGNDEQY

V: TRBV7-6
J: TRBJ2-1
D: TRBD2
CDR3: ASSVTGTSGLLNNEQF

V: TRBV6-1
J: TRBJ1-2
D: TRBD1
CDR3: ASSEGSGTGHGYT

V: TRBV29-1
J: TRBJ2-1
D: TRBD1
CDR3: SVETRDSSNNEQF

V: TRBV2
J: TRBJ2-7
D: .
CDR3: ASTGDNTYEQY

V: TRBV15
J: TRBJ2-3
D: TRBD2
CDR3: ATGTSGISTDTQY

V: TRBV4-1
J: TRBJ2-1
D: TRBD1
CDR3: ASSPRQGSANEQF

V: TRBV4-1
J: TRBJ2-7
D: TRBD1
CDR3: ASSPYPGQGYEQY

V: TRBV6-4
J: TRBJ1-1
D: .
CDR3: ASTRTRNTEAF

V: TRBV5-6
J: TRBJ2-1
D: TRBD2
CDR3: ASSLGSGSGSYNEQF

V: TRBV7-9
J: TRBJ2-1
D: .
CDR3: ASSSFSNEQF

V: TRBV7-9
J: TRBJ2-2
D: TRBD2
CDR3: ASSRSGVRAGELF

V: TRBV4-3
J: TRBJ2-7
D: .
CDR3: ASSQDTGWATTEQY

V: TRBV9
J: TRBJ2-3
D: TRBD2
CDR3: ASSEGLAESTDTQY

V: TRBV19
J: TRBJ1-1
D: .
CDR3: ASTPSASMNTEAF

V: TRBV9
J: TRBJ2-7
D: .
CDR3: ASSVGRELSYEQY

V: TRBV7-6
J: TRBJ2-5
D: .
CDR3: ASSSRRVETQY

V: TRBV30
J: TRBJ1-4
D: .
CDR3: AWTPGPALGEKLF

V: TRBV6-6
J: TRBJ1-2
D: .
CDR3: ASSSGPRDLRGYT

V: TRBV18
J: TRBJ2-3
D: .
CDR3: ASSPGDTQY

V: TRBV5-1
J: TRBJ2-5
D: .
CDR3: ASAGETQY

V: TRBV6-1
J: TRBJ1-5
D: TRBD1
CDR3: ASSESPGGPPPQH

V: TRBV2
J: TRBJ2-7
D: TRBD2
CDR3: ASSVTSGRYEQY

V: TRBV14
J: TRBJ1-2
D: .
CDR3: ASSQAKGGPYGYT

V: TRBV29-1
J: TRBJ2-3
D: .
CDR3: SVAFQGRAGTQY

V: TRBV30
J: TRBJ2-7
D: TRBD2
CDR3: AWRGGAGGPEEQY

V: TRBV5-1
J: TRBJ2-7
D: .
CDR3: ASSLGGFEQY

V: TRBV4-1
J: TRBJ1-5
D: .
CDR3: ASSPSYGLDNQPQH

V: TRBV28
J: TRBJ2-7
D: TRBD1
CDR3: ASRKTGNNYEQY

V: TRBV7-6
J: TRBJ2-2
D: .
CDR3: ASSYTGELF

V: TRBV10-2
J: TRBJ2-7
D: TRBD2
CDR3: ASRSTSGSPSYEQY

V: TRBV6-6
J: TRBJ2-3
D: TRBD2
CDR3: ASSVGTSSTDTQY

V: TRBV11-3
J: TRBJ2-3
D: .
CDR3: ASSQGTTDTQY

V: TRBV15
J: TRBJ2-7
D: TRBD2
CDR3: ATSRGLAGEYEQY

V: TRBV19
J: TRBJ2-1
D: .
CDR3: ASSLAGNSYNEQF

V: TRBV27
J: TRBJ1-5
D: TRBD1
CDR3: ASSIGTGGNQPQH

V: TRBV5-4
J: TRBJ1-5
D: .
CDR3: ASSRDSNQPQH

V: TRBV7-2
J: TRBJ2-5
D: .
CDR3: ASSLGPGGRQETQY

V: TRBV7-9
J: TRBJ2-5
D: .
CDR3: ASSLVVDQGGETQY

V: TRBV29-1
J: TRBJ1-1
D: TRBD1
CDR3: SVVPGQGSGTEAF

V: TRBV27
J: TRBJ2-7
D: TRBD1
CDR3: ASSYQGRGRHEQY

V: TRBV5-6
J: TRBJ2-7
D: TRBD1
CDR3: ASSSGTDFYEQY

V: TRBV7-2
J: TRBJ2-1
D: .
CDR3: ASSWTFISYNEQF

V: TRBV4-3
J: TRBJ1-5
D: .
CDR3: ASSQDLPTQGPFNQPQH

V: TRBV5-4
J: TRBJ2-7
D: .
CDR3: ASSFQGTNEQY

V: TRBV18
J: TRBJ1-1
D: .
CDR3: ASSPRPAEAF

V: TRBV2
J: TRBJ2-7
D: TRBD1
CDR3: ASIPKPGGQGRREQY

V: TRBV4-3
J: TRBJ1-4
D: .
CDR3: ASSQALDRRQEKLF

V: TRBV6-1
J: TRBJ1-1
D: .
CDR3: ASSEGGEAF

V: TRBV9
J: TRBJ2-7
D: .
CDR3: ASSVAHGGYEQY

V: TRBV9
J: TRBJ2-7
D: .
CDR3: ASSVASGTSYEQY

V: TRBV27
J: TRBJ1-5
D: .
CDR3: ASSLSGPHHSNQPQH

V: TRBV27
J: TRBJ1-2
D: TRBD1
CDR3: ASTKGGQGRSYGYT